This T cell receptor beta chain was found in a study of PD-L1 blockade in urothelial cancer. The method was immunoSEQ multiplex PCR; TCRdb's version includes in-frame clones alone and lacks a portion of them. The sample records 45,000 to 60,000 clones, about 90% being singletons. CDR3 length equals 13 residues. Germline V gene lookup returns CDR1 MNHEY and CDR2 SVGAGI. Trimming at V came to 6 bases and at J to 9 bases, leaving 6 bases not matched to a gene. The sample here was PBMCs, taken around atezolizumab (anti-PD-L1) treatment. This chain joins TRBV6-5 and TRBJ2-1; 9 bases fit TRBD2. The receptor's source is a man in his sixties with urothelial cancer. CDR3 nucleotides: TGTGCCAGCAGGCGGGGGGGCCAGGGTGAGCAGTTCTTC. Protein: CASRRGGQGEQFF.